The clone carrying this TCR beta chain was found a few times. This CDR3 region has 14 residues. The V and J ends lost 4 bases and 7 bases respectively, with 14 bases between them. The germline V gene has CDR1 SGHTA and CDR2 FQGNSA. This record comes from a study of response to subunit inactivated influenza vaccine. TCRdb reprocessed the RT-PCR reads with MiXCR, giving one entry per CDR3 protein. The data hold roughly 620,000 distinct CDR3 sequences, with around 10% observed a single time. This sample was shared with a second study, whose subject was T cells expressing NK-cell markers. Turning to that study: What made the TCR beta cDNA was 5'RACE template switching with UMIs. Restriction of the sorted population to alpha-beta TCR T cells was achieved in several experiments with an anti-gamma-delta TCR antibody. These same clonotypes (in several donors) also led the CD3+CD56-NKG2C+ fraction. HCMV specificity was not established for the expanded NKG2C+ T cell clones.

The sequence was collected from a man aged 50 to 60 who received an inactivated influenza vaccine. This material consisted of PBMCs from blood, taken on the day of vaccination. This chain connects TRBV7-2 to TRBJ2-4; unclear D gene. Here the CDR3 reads CASSSIPVLNIQYF. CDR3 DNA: TGTGCCAGCAGCTCCATTCCGGTATTGAACATTCAGTACTTC. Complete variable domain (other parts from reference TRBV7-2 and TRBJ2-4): GAGVSQSPSNKVTEKGKDVELRCDPISGHTALYWYRQSLGQGLEFLIYFQGNSAPDKSGLPSDRFSAERTGGSVSTLTIQRTQQEDSAVYLCASSSIPVLNIQYFGAGTRLSVL.